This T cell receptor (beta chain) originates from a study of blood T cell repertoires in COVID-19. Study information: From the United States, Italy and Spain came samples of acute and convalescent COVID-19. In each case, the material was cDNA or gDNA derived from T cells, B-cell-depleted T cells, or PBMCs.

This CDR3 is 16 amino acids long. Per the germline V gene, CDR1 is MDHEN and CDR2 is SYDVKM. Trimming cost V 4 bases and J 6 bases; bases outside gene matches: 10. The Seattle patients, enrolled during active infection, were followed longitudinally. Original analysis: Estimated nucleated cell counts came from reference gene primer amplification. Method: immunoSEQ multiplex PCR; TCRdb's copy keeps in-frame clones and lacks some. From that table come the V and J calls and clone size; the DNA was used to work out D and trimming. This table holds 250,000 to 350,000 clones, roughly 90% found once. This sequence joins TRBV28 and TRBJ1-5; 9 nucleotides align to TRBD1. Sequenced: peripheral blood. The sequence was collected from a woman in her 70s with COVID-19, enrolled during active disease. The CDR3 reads CASSYSRTGVGQPQHF. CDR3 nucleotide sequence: TGTGCCAGCAGTTACTCCCGGACAGGGGTCGGTCAGCCCCAGCATTTT.